The table lists the clone carrying this T cell receptor beta chain with many counts. What it recognizes is unknown. V was trimmed by 8 bases and J by 0 bases, leaving 7 bases between them. The CDR3 has 12 residues. A single record per CDR3 protein comes from TCRdb applying MiXCR to the 5' RACE reads. The profile covers tens of thousands of distinct CDR3 sequences, with around 12% appearing a single time and approximately 16% taken by the ten largest. These data are taken from a study of T-cell memory formation after mild COVID-19. Study-level points and caveats: Cross-reactive memory seemingly joined, as some responding clones were found in pre-infection memory. A balance of CD4 and CD8 characterized clones contracting day 15 to 85, whereas later expanders leaned CD4+.

The V and J genes are TRBV12-3 or TRBV12-4 and TRBJ1-1, with D unclear. The source of this sequence is an adult woman who had mild COVID-19 (a few samples of this study predate the infection). Cell type and time point are not known. The sample comprised PBMCs or a T cell subset sorted from them (not recorded which). This CDR3 is CASSPMNTEAFF. The CDR3 DNA reads as TGTGCCAGCTCCCCAATGAACACTGAAGCTTTCTTT.